This paragraph reports one T cell receptor (beta chain). This clonotype was observed at least ten times. Its target antigen remains unknown. Within one base of it there is no much larger clone, and no base qualities were kept. The data are from a study of T cell repertoires in cytomegalovirus infection (dated by TCRdb to between 2019 and 2020). About the full investigation: The HLA type of each donor mattered for the analysis, because public TCR beta signatures pointed to carriage of CMV infection along with the matching HLA type. The study at large found these results: The ex vivo response was dominated by HLA-C-restricted CMV-specific TCR beta clonotypes, which also provided the single most frequent clonotype in two of eight donors. Carriers of CMV infection plus the relevant HLA type were discriminated by the cumulative frequency of public TCR beta family members in the study cohort and in an independent approximately 340-donor cohort.

The CDR3 contains 11 residues, cysteine and phenylalanine counted. Of all the DNA, just the CDR3 is kept, 33 bases in frame from base 1. Sequences ENHRY (CDR1) and SYGVKD (CDR2) are obtained from the germline V gene. V lost 3 bases and J lost 7 bases; the stretch between them is 7 bases long. For sequencing, an Illumina HiSeq 1500 was employed. Clones were called with MiXCR by TCRdb after fastp trimmed the public reads at Q25, and only in-frame beta chains were retained. Each record represents a unique CDR3 protein, reported with the most common genes and DNA among its rows. The sample yields approximately 500,000 distinct CDR3 sequences; approximately 17% were counted once. 20% to 30% of the sample belongs to the ten largest clones.

Sequences were obtained from CD8+ T cells from PBMCs. The source of this sequence is a human donor in good health (CMV status not recorded). Some clones in this sample may be carry-over from other donors' samples. The sequence links TRBV10-3 to TRBJ2-7, and perhaps TRBD1 as D gene, on 6 matching bases. The sequenced DNA: TGTGCCATCAGTGAAGGGGGAGAGCAGTACTTC. The encoded protein is CAISEGGEQYF.